This T cell receptor (beta chain) appears in the sequencing data of a study of blood T cell repertoires in COVID-19 (dated by TCRdb to 2019 to 2021). Study-level background: Samples covering the acute and convalescent phases of COVID-19 were provided by collaborators in the United States, Italy and Spain. The material from the prospective study consisted of cDNA or gDNA derived from T cells, B-cell-depleted T cells, or PBMCs. Deeply sampled blood TCRbeta repertoires from subjects exposed to, actively infected with, or recovered from COVID-19 were included in the dataset. The repertoires were released in a freely available public database intended as a resource for research on the immune response to SARS-CoV-2. Samples were obtained from the ongoing ImmuneRACE study (first 160 participants) and from about 1,300 subjects provided by 6 global collaborators. A de-identified subject ID, COVID-19 status, age in years and sex were almost always included in the sample metadata. Where available, HLA class I and class II types were taken from metadata supplied by the sample provider and were not determined by assay-based typing.

Trimmed from V: 5 bases; trimmed from J: 2 bases; junction bases lacking a gene match: 11. Sequences SGHTA (CDR1) and FQGNSA (CDR2) are obtained from the germline V gene. The CDR3 covers 17 residues, taking in both the cysteine and the valine. The CDR3 DNA has 51 bases and is translated from base 1. Overall results and qualifications from the work: How much clinical and demographic metadata was included differed by source and by participant, and the metadata was provided uncurated.

TCRbeta CDR3 regions were amplified from genomic DNA using the immunoSEQ Assay, a bias-controlled multiplex PCR. The original pipeline was this. The number of nucleated cells in each sample was estimated by amplification of reference gene primers within the assay. To quantify the absolute abundance of each unique TCRbeta CDR3 rearrangement, sequence reads were collapsed and filtered. For each sample, productive Simpson clonality was calculated as the square root of Simpson's diversity index across productive rearrangements. As stored in TCRdb, this immuneACCESS dataset retains in-frame rearrangements with V and J assigned. A fraction of the clones does not appear; measured against another copy, unresolved V genes explain less than half of the discrepancy, and the remainder lacks a known reason. Clone size and V and J calls were adopted from that table, with D and trimming inferred from the DNA. This sample has around 250,000 clones in its table, and about 88% of those were observed once. The top ten hold roughly 4.8% of the sample.

A word on this clone: The specificity of this receptor is unknown. Base qualities are not at hand, and no much larger clone is one base apart.

A second Seattle source provided samples from volunteer blood donors who had recovered from COVID-19. Collaborating institutions collected whole blood in K2EDTA tubes following their own protocols. Collaborator samples were shipped for TCRbeta analysis as frozen whole blood, isolated PBMCs, or DNA extracted from either sample type. Sequencing was performed on peripheral blood. The sequence is built from TRBV7-2 and TRBJ2-7; TRBD2 lines up with 11 middle nucleotides. The clonotype originates from a middle-aged woman who had recovered from COVID-19. The nucleotide sequence reads as follows: TGTGCCAGCAGCCGCGAGGGGGTAGCGGGAGGGCCCTACGAGCAGTACGTC. This yields the protein CASSREGVAGGPYEQYV.